This TCR beta chain was recovered during a study of T cells in Graves' hyperthyroidism and ophthalmopathy. This clonotype was seen ten or more times. Amplified regions were TCR beta CDR3 sequences from RNA transcripts. Carried out on the TCR CDR3, a first-round RT-PCR used the HTBI primer set. TCRdb reprocessed the multiplex PCR reads with MiXCR, giving one entry per CDR3 protein. The data contain some 600,000 distinct CDR3 sequences, roughly 50% of them singletons. V was cut by 2 bases and J by 7 bases, with 5 bases left in between. The length of the CDR3 is 11 residues. CDR1 is SEHNR, CDR2 FQNEAQ, per germline (reference sequence).

This TCR was sampled from a young woman with Graves' hyperthyroidism. The sequenced sample consisted of peripheral blood or thyroid tissue (not recorded which). V gene TRBV7-9 combines with J gene TRBJ1-1; no firm D call. The CDR3, as DNA: TGTGCCAGCAGCTTAACCAGTGAAGCTTTCTTT. Protein sequence: CASSLTSEAFF.